Here is one TCR beta chain with its context. These data originate in a study of blood T cell repertoires in COVID-19. Study-wide background: Donors in the United States, Italy and Spain gave samples during acute or convalescent COVID-19. PBMCs, B-cell-depleted T cells, or T cells were the source of the cDNA or gDNA that made up the material.

Deletions cut 1 base from V and 2 bases from J, with 10 bases between. Germline V gives CDR1 SGHTA, CDR2 FQGNSA. This CDR3 has 15 residues. In the original processing: Nucleated cell number was recorded as an estimate derived from reference gene primer amplification. The table came from immunoSEQ multiplex PCR; TCRdb's copy has only in-frame clones and leaves some out. That table is the source of V, J and clone size, and D and trimming were worked out from the DNA. The sample holds about 150,000 clones, 70% to 90% seen once. This TCR derives from a man between 65 and 80 years old with acute or convalescent COVID-19. Material for sequencing was peripheral blood. This rearrangement joins TRBV7-2 to TRBJ2-3; D is unresolved. The CDR3 DNA sequence: TGTGCCAGCAGCTTAGGGCAGGAATACACAGATACGCAGTATTTT. Translating gives CASSLGQEYTDTQYF.